Listed here is a single TCR beta chain. The PCR contained 60 Vbeta and 13 Jbeta primers. Clones were sequenced by immunoSEQ multiplex PCR, and TCRdb holds only the in-frame ones, with some missing. The table shows 130,000 or so clones, with approximately 80% occurring only once. This CDR3 contains 12 residues. V shed 0 bases and J shed 6 bases, with 8 bases lying between them. Germline CDR1 reads SQVTM; CDR2 reads ANQGSEA. This entry comes from a study of cytomegalovirus exposure and HLA in healthy donors. Sampled while nominally healthy, donors likely had unrecorded immune exposures. The clonotype comes from a woman aged 18 to 35 in good health and CMV-seronegative. The source material was PBMCs. This sequence joins TRBV29-1 and TRBJ1-2; D remains unclear. In nucleotides, the CDR3 is TGCAGCGTTGAAGAGCTCCCAGATGGCTACACCTTC. Translating it yields CSVEELPDGYTF.